Listed here are 23 T cell receptor beta chains from one sample, sequenced in a study of blood T cell repertoires in COVID-19. Assay used: immunoSEQ multiplex PCR; TCRdb lists only in-frame clones, some missing. The sample holds about 240,000 clones, about nine tenths seen once. Material for sequencing was peripheral blood. Receptors were obtained from a man in his fifties or sixties who had recovered from COVID-19.

The V and J genes are TRBV18 and TRBJ2-5, with 7 bases matching TRBD1. V lost 5 bases, J lost 2 bases, and 2 bases stayed unmatched. This CDR3 has 13 residues. In germline, CDR1 is KGHSH, CDR2 LQKENI. The CDR3 spells CASSEGQQETQYF. CDR3 in DNA: TGTGCCAGCTCAGAGGGACAGCAAGAGACCCAGTACTTC.

The V and J genes are TRBV19 and TRBJ1-6; the D is unclear. In germline, CDR1 is LNHDA, CDR2 SQIVND (reference sequence). With 5 bases removed from V and 2 bases from J, the gap between germline ends came to 10 bases. The CDR3 covers 15 residues. The CDR3 DNA sequence: TGTGCCAGTAGTCGGTCCGTAACCTATAATTCACCCCTCCACTTT. Its protein is CASSRSVTYNSPLHF.

The chain has TRBV3-1 (or the pseudogene TRBV3-2) and TRBJ2-3; weak D call: TRBD2 (5 bases). Looked up from germline, CDR1 is LGHDT and CDR2 is YNNKEL (reference sequence). Trimming stripped 0 bases from V and 3 bases from J, with 13 bases between. CDR3 length equals 16 residues. In nucleotides, the CDR3 is TGTGCCAGCAGCCAAGAGCTCGGGGTGAGGACAGATACGCAGTATTTT. Encoded protein: CASSQELGVRTDTQYF.

The V and J genes are TRBV9 and TRBJ2-3; D is possibly TRBD1 (5 bases). V lost 3 bases and J 3 bases, leaving 14 bases between the germline ends. This CDR3 region has 15 residues. The germline V gene encodes CDR1 SGDLS and CDR2 YYNGEE. The CDR3 spells CASSASGIWTDTQYF. CDR3 DNA sequence: TGTGCCAGCAGCGCCTCAGGGATTTGGACAGATACGCAGTATTTT.

J is TRBJ1-4 and V is TRBV5-5; the D is unclear. V shed 2 bases and J shed 7 bases, with 9 bases lying between them. The CDR3 is 13 residues long. Germline CDR1 reads SGHKS; CDR2 reads YYEKEE (reference sequence). CDR3 DNA: TGTGCCAGCAGCTTCGTGGCTGCTGAAAAACTGTTTTTT. Its protein is CASSFVAAEKLFF.

The chain joins TRBV5-8 to TRBJ1-5; D remains unclear. This CDR3 spans 15 amino acids. Deletions cut 1 base from V and 1 base from J, with 9 bases between. The germline V gene has CDR1 SGHTS and CDR2 YDEGEE. The CDR3 region is CASSLRQVSNQPQHF. Here the CDR3 DNA reads TGTGCCAGCAGCTTGAGGCAGGTCAGCAATCAGCCCCAGCATTTT.

The DNA of the CDR3 is TGTGCTAGTGGTTTGGTACGGGACAGGGAGGAAAAACTGTTTTTT. This sequence encodes CASGLVRDREEKLFF. The rearrangement uses TRBV12-5 and TRBJ1-4; the match to TRBD1 covers 9 bases. Germline V gene sequence: CDR1 LGHNT, CDR2 FRNRAP. The trim removed 0 bases at V and 8 bases at J, leaving 4 bases unmatched. CDR3 length equals 15 residues.

This clone occurred a few times. The CDR3 DNA is TGTGCCAGCAGCTTAGCGACAGGGTCGAAAGAGACCCAGTACTTC. It yields the protein CASSLATGSKETQYF. V is TRBV7-9 and J is TRBJ2-5; 7 bases are shared with TRBD1. The CDR3 is 15 amino acids. V dropped 0 bases and J dropped 3; count of bases not matched to a gene: 4. The germline V gene has CDR1 SEHNR and CDR2 FQNEAQ (reference sequence).

The genes are TRBV7-2 and TRBJ1-1, with 8 bases matching TRBD1. The J segment lost 0 bases and the V segment lost 4 bases, leaving 7 bases of the junction unmatched. CDR3 length equals 16 residues. The germline gives CDR1 SGHTA, CDR2 FQGNSA. DNA of the CDR3: TGTGCCAGCAGCTCTTTACAGGGGGGCTTGAACACTGAAGCTTTCTTT. Amino acids: CASSSLQGGLNTEAFF.

This chain uses TRBV30 with TRBJ2-5; 9 bases line up with TRBD1. CDR1 is GTSNPN, CDR2 SVGIG, per germline (reference sequence). CDR3 length: 15 residues. Trimming at V came to 1 base and at J to 5 bases, leaving 8 bases not matched to a gene. The DNA for the CDR3 is TGTGCCTGGAGTGCTAAAGGGACAGGGTTTGAGACCCAGTACTTC. This translates into CAWSAKGTGFETQYF.

The J gene is TRBJ1-6, the V gene TRBV9, with TRBD1 as a possible D gene (6 bases). CDR1 and CDR2 (germline): SGDLS, YYNGEE. The length of the CDR3 is 14 residues. Trimming cost V 4 bases and J 8 bases, with 13 bases left between them. For the CDR3, the DNA is TGTGCCAGCAGCCCAACAGGGAGTCATTCACCCCTCCACTTT. Protein product: CASSPTGSHSPLHF.

The CDR3 DNA sequence: TGTGCCAGCAGCTTATTGCGGGGGCGCGTCTCCTACGAGCAGTACTTC. It codes for CASSLLRGRVSYEQYF. The chain uses TRBV11-2 and TRBJ2-7; possible D gene TRBD2, 7 bases. CDR1 is SGHAT and CDR2 is FQNNGV in the germline V gene. V lost 2 bases to trimming and J lost 0 bases, with 14 bases between them. The CDR3 has 16 residues.

The chain joins TRBV6-5 to TRBJ1-4; 7 bases line up with TRBD1. From germline, CDR1 is MNHEY and CDR2 SVGAGI. The length of the CDR3 is 13 residues. V trimming: 5 bases; J trimming: 7 bases; junction bases outside the gene matches: 4. The CDR3 sequence is CASSRTGVEKLFF. Written as DNA, the CDR3 is TGTGCCAGCAGTCGGACAGGAGTTGAAAAACTGTTTTTT.

This chain links TRBV29-1 with TRBJ1-2; TRBD1 matches 12 bases. The CDR3 is made up of 17 amino acids. V shed 0 bases and J 1 base; nucleotides not matched to a gene: 6. CDR1 SQVTM and CDR2 ANQGSEA come from the germline V gene. CDR3 region: CSVEDSGTGGVNYGYTF. DNA for the CDR3: TGCAGCGTTGAAGATTCCGGGACAGGGGGCGTTAACTATGGCTACACCTTC.

The chain recombines TRBV18 with TRBJ2-1, with 8 bases identical to TRBD2. The J segment lost 9 bases and the V segment lost 0 bases, leaving 13 bases of the junction unmatched. There are 17 residues in the CDR3. Germline-derived CDR1 and CDR2 are KGHSH and LQKENI. As DNA, the CDR3 is TGTGCCAGCTCACCACCGAGGTCGGGACTAGGTTCCGTTGAGCAGTTCTTC. It codes for CASSPPRSGLGSVEQFF.

The chain is built from TRBV4-1 and TRBJ1-2; 7 bases line up with TRBD1. V lost 0 bases and J lost 7; bases outside the gene matches: 5. The CDR3 is made up of 14 amino acids. The germline CDR1 and CDR2 sequences are MGHRA and YSYEKL. For the CDR3, the DNA is TGCGCCAGCAGCCAAGAGGCGACAGGGCTTGGCTACACCTTC. It is translated as CASSQEATGLGYTF.

CDR3: CASSQDFDLVGGAKQFF. The CDR3 region has the DNA TGTGCCAGCAGCCAAGATTTTGATTTGGTCGGGGGGGCCAAGCAGTTCTTC. The chain recombines TRBV3-1 (or the pseudogene TRBV3-2) with TRBJ2-1; 8 bases line up with TRBD2. This CDR3 has 17 residues. With 0 bases clipped from V and 11 bases from J, the junction kept 15 bases outside the gene matches. The germline gives CDR1 LGHDT, CDR2 YNNKEL (reference sequence).

Only one count was recorded for this clone. The genes are TRBV7-8 and TRBJ2-3; 9 nucleotides line up with TRBD1. V shed 5 bases and J 2 bases; nucleotides not matched to a gene: 17. CDR3 size: 19 residues. Germline CDR1 SGHVS, CDR2 FQNEAQ. In DNA, the CDR3 is TGTGCCAGCAGCAGACCCGGGACAGGGTTCTTGGGCCTCACAGATACGCAGTATTTT. Its translation: CASSRPGTGFLGLTDTQYF. Complete variable domain (other parts from reference TRBV7-8 and TRBJ2-3): GAGVSQSPRYKVAKRGQDVALRCDPISGHVSLFWYQQALGQGPEFLTYFQNEAQLDKSGLPSDRFFAERPEGSVSTLKIQRTQQEDSAVYLCASSRPGTGFLGLTDTQYFGPGTRLTVL.

The genes are TRBV10-3 and TRBJ2-7; a weak D match, TRBD2 (6 bases). The CDR3 extends over 15 amino acids. The V end lost 7 bases, the J end lost 2 bases, and 18 bases lay between the germline ends. Germline V gives CDR1 ENHRY, CDR2 SYGVKD. CDR3: CAIKSGRDSPYEQYF. The CDR3, as DNA: TGTGCCATCAAATCAGGCCGGGACTCACCCTACGAGCAGTACTTC.

The chain uses TRBV25-1 and TRBJ1-6, with 7 nucleotides matching TRBD1. V was pared by 6 bases and J by 6 bases, with 8 bases of the junction left unmatched. CDR3 length equals 15 residues. Germline V gene data show CDR1 as MGHDK and CDR2 as SYGVNS. CDR3 loop: CASRNRDSSNSPLHF. CDR3 coding DNA: TGTGCCAGCAGGAATAGGGACAGCTCTAATTCACCCCTCCACTTT.

Points on this clone: In the same sample, other DNA sequences code for this CDR3. The CDR3 spells CASTRQGFGANVLTF. The CDR3 DNA is TGTGCCAGTACCCGACAGGGGTTTGGGGCCAACGTCCTGACTTTC. The rearrangement joins TRBV19 to TRBJ2-6; TRBD1 aligns across 8 bases. Trimming removed 7 bases from V and 3 bases from J; junction bases left unmatched: 5. CDR1 and CDR2 from the germline V gene are LNHDA and SQIVND (reference sequence). This CDR3 comprises 15 residues.

The chain uses TRBV9 and TRBJ1-5; D is unclear. Germline CDR1 is SGDLS and CDR2 is YYNGEE. Deletions cut 0 bases from V and 0 bases from J, with 4 bases between. CDR3 length equals 14 residues. CDR3 nucleotide sequence: TGTGCCAGCAGCGTAGGGCATAGCAATCAGCCCCAGCATTTT. Its protein is CASSVGHSNQPQHF.

V gene TRBV19 combines with J gene TRBJ2-1; perhaps TRBD1 as D (6 bases). CDR1 and CDR2 from the germline V gene are LNHDA and SQIVND (reference sequence). The CDR3 runs to 14 residues. Trimming cost V 2 bases and J 10 bases, with 15 bases left between them. In DNA, the CDR3 is TGTGCCAGTAGTATACTTGGGCAACAGGGCGAGCAGTTCTTC. This codes for CASSILGQQGEQFF.